This T cell receptor beta chain was sequenced for a study of blood T cell repertoires in COVID-19. Study context: Donors in the United States, Italy and Spain gave samples during acute or convalescent COVID-19. The analysed material was cDNA or gDNA that came from T cells, B-cell-depleted T cells, or PBMCs.

The authors' processing: Counts of nucleated cells, estimated from reference gene primer amplification, were obtained. Produced via immunoSEQ multiplex PCR; TCRdb's table is partial and in-frame only. That table is the source of V, J and clone size, and D and trimming were worked out from the DNA. This sample carries about 360,000 clones, roughly 86% of them seen once, and the ten largest clones take less than 3.5%. CDR1 and CDR2 from the germline V gene are SNHLY and FYNNEI. With V trimmed by 4 bases and J by 1 base, 3 bases remained unmatched. This CDR3 comprises 14 residues. Sequencing was carried out using peripheral blood. This chain connects TRBV2 to TRBJ2-7; 8 bases match TRBD2. The clonotype originates from a human donor in a cohort sampled during active COVID-19. Here the CDR3 DNA reads TGTGCCAGCAGTGTAGGGACTAGATCCTACGAGCAGTACTTC. It specifies CASSVGTRSYEQYF.